What follows are 17 T cell receptor beta chains derived from one specimen sequenced in a study of control samples from healthy donors and cancer patients. Using immunoSEQ multiplex PCR, the repertoire was profiled, and TCRdb retains in-frame clones only, with some absent. The table has some 70,000 clones, 83% seen once; the top ten hold 15% to 19%. Source material: blood. Receptors originate from a man aged 55 to 70 in good health.

The chain employs TRBV27 and TRBJ1-6; D is possibly TRBD1 (6 bases). Germline CDR1 reads MNHEY; CDR2 reads SMNVEV (reference sequence). The CDR3 is 14 amino acids. Deletions cut 5 bases from V and 8 bases from J, with 13 bases between. For the CDR3, the DNA is TGTGCCAGCAGTAAACAGGGAAGCTATTCACCCCTCCACTTT. Translated: CASSKQGSYSPLHF.

This chain connects TRBV28 to TRBJ2-1; TRBD2 agrees at 10 bases. V shed 5 bases and J 12 bases; nucleotides not matched to a gene: 4. The CDR3 contains 12 residues. CDR1 is MDHEN, CDR2 SYDVKM, per germline. The CDR3 loop reads CASSLVAGGQFF. DNA of the CDR3: TGTGCCAGCAGTCTCGTAGCGGGAGGGCAGTTCTTC.

The chain couples TRBV11-1 to TRBJ2-3, with unresolved D. V shed 5 bases and J shed 9 bases, with 18 bases lying between them. Looked up from germline, CDR1 is SGHAT and CDR2 is FQDESV (reference sequence). CDR3 length: 14 residues. CDR3 in amino acids: CASSVVVGLSTQYF. The CDR3 nucleotides are TGTGCCAGCAGCGTTGTGGTAGGTCTATCCACGCAGTATTTT. Full variable domain (rest looked up from reference TRBV11-1 and TRBJ2-3): EAEVAQSPRYKITEKSQAVAFWCDPISGHATLYWYRQILGQGPELLVQFQDESVVDDSQLPKDRFSAERLKGVDSTLKIQPAELGDSAMYLCASSVVVGLSTQYFGPGTRLTVL.

The count of this clone is one. V and J are TRBV6-6 and TRBJ1-2; 10 nucleotides line up with TRBD1. Germline CDR1 and CDR2: MNHNY and SVGAGI (reference sequence). The CDR3 length is 14 residues. V dropped 6 bases and J dropped 6; count of bases not matched to a gene: 7. The CDR3 protein is CASSYTGTGDGYTF. CDR3 bases: TGTGCCAGCAGCTATACCGGGACAGGGGATGGCTACACCTTC.

V and J are TRBV28 and TRBJ2-7, with D maybe TRBD2 (6 bases). The V end lost 3 bases, the J end lost 2 bases, and 11 bases lay between the germline ends. Germline loops: CDR1 MDHEN, CDR2 SYDVKM. The CDR3 sequence is 14 residues long. The CDR3, as DNA: TGTGCCAGCAGTTTGGGGGGACGAACCTACGAGCAGTACTTC. Translation gives CASSLGGRTYEQYF. Full variable domain (rest looked up from reference TRBV28 and TRBJ2-7): DVKVTQSSRYLVKRTGEKVFLECVQDMDHENMFWYRQDPGLGLRLIYFSYDVKMKEKGDIPEGYSVSREKKERFSLILESASTNQTSMYLCASSLGGRTYEQYFGPGTRLTVT.

This clone appeared once. The V and J genes are TRBV4-1 and TRBJ1-2, with a weak D call TRBD1 (5 bases). This CDR3 region has 15 residues. Trimming shortened V by 0 bases and J by 0 bases, and 8 bases separated the two germline ends. Germline assignment: CDR1 MGHRA and CDR2 YSYEKL. The CDR3 loop is CASSQDGGANYGYTF. The CDR3 DNA reads TGCGCCAGCAGCCAAGATGGGGGAGCTAACTATGGCTACACCTTC.

CDR3 DNA sequence: TGCGCCAGCAGCTTGTCTATAACTAGCGCCCCCTACGAGCAGTACTTC. Translation gives CASSLSITSAPYEQYF. This rearrangement joins TRBV5-1 to TRBJ2-7; 7 nucleotides line up with TRBD2. The germline CDR1 and CDR2 sequences are SGHRS and YFSETQ. The CDR3 sequence is 16 residues long. V shed 1 base and J 2 bases; nucleotides not matched to a gene: 9.

V gene TRBV5-1 combines with J gene TRBJ1-4; no reliable D call. Per germline, CDR1 SGHRS and CDR2 YFSETQ. The CDR3 is 15 residues long. V was shortened by 5 bases and J by 0 bases, with 11 bases between the two germline ends. The chain's CDR3 is CASRRITTTNEKLFF. CDR3 nucleotides: TGCGCCAGCAGGCGGATAACAACAACTAATGAAAAACTGTTTTTT. The complete variable domain, with remaining parts taken from reference TRBV5-1 and TRBJ1-4, reads KAGVTQTPRYLIKTRGQQVTLSCSPISGHRSVSWYQQTPGQGLQFLFEYFSETQRNKGNFPGRFSGRQFSNSRSEMNVSTLELGDSALYLCASRRITTTNEKLFFGSGTQLSVL.

A remark on this clone: Germline is not matched at one junction end, which may reflect a read error. The chain combines TRBV30 with TRBJ1-6, with D possibly being TRBD1 (6 bases). Germline CDR1 GTSNPN, CDR2 SVGIG (reference sequence). This CDR3 is built from 16 residues. CDR3 sequence reads: CAWRGGGWSYNSPPHF. The CDR3 DNA reads TGTGCCTGGAGAGGGGGGGGATGGTCCTATAATTCACCCCCCCACTTT.

This rearrangement joins TRBV6-5 to TRBJ2-1, with unresolved D. From germline, CDR1 is MNHEY and CDR2 SVGAGI. V was cut by 6 bases and J by 0 bases, with 3 bases left in between. The CDR3 is 12 residues long. The CDR3 DNA reads as TGTGCCAGCAGACCCTCCTACAATGAGCAGTTCTTC. It encodes CASRPSYNEQFF.

V is TRBV18 and J is TRBJ1-6; D not resolved. Germline V gives CDR1 KGHSH, CDR2 LQKENI. Trimming took off 2 bases at V and 3 bases at J, with 14 bases between the two ends. The CDR3 extends over 17 amino acids. The CDR3 reads CASSPGYKDGYNSPLHF. CDR3 in DNA: TGTGCCAGCTCACCAGGGTACAAGGACGGCTATAATTCACCCCTCCACTTT.

A single count supports this clone. This chain links TRBV2 with TRBJ2-4; 7 bases fit TRBD2. The ends lost 3 bases at V and 0 bases at J; junction bases unmatched: 14. The CDR3 has 19 residues. Per germline, CDR1 SNHLY and CDR2 FYNNEI. The CDR3: CASSDSSSGLQLAKNIQYF. As DNA, the CDR3 is TGTGCCAGCAGTGATTCGTCTAGCGGTCTCCAACTAGCCAAAAACATTCAGTACTTC.

The rearrangement uses TRBV11-2 and TRBJ1-1, with a weak D call TRBD1 (6 bases). CDR3 size: 16 residues. The germline CDR1 and CDR2 sequences are SGHAT and FQNNGV. Trimming removed 5 bases at V and 6 bases at J, with 22 bases between. CDR3 amino acids: CASSVGHKTGIAEAFF. DNA of the CDR3: TGTGCCAGCAGCGTGGGACACAAAACTGGGATCGCTGAAGCTTTCTTT.

The chain links TRBV4-3 to TRBJ2-1, with D perhaps matching TRBD2 (5 bases). Trimming left V 1 base short and J 9 bases short, with 10 bases between. Germline-derived CDR1 and CDR2 are LGHNA and YSLEER. The CDR3 sequence is 13 residues long. CDR3 amino acids: CASSQALEGEQFF. CDR3 bases: TGCGCCAGCAGCCAAGCCCTCGAGGGTGAGCAGTTCTTC.

The chain uses TRBV7-3 and TRBJ2-7; 7 nucleotides line up with TRBD1. Looked up from germline, CDR1 is SGHTA and CDR2 is FQGTGA. V shed 8 bases and J 0 bases; nucleotides not matched to a gene: 7. This CDR3 contains 14 residues. The CDR3 protein is CASRTGAGSYEQYF. The DNA for the CDR3 is TGTGCCAGCCGAACAGGGGCCGGCTCCTACGAGCAGTACTTC.

In its sample, this clone was seen a few times. J is TRBJ1-2 and V is TRBV7-2, with a possible D match to TRBD1 (5 bases). The V end lost 1 base, the J end lost 6 bases, and 12 bases lay between the germline ends. Germline values: CDR1 SGHTA, CDR2 FQGNSA. This CDR3 has 14 amino acids. The CDR3 sequence is CASSLVGLSNGYTF. DNA of the CDR3: TGTGCCAGCAGCTTAGTGGGACTGTCAAATGGCTACACCTTC.

The chain combines TRBV6-5 with TRBJ1-5; D is perhaps TRBD1 (5 bases). Trimming took off 6 bases at V and 3 bases at J, with 15 bases between the two ends. The CDR3 totals 15 residues. The germline gives CDR1 MNHEY, CDR2 SVGAGI. The chain's CDR3 is CASSEGLLPNQPQHF. Written as DNA, the CDR3 is TGTGCCAGCAGCGAGGGACTGCTTCCCAATCAGCCCCAGCATTTT.